The 10 T cell receptor beta chains listed next were all sequenced from one sample in a study of blood T cell repertoires in COVID-19. The repertoire was sequenced with immunoSEQ multiplex PCR; TCRdb's copy has only in-frame clones and lacks some. The table shows about 170,000 clones, with about 86% occurring only once. Source material: peripheral blood. These receptor sequences come from a man aged 70 or older with active or convalescent COVID-19.

The V and J genes are TRBV2 and TRBJ1-5; no clear D gene. There are 13 residues in the CDR3. The germline V gene has CDR1 SNHLY and CDR2 FYNNEI. V was cut by 3 bases and J by 5 bases, with 8 bases left in between. CDR3 in DNA: TGTGCCAGCAGTGAGCGCTTTCATCAGCCCCAGCATTTT. Translated: CASSERFHQPQHF. Combining the CDR3 with reference TRBV2 and TRBJ1-5 gives the whole variable domain EPEVTQTPSHQVTQMGQEVILRCVPISNHLYFYWYRQILGQKVEFLVSFYNNEISEKSEIFDDQFSVERPDGSNFTLKIRSTKLEDSAMYFCASSERFHQPQHFGDGTRLSIL.

V gene TRBV5-1 combines with J gene TRBJ1-2; D ambiguous. V was clipped by 1 base and J by 8 bases, with 12 bases between them. The CDR3 length is 13 residues. Per the germline V gene, CDR1 is SGHRS and CDR2 is YFSETQ. The CDR3 nucleotides read TGCGCCAGCAGCTTGACAGTCTCATCGGGCTACACCTTC. Protein product: CASSLTVSSGYTF.

The V call is TRBV30, the J call TRBJ2-7; tentative D call: TRBD1 (5 bases). This CDR3 spans 13 amino acids. Germline V gives CDR1 GTSNPN, CDR2 SVGIG (reference sequence). V was trimmed by 3 bases and J by 6 bases, leaving 15 bases between them. CDR3 sequence: CAWSPLRQGEQYF. The CDR3 DNA sequence: TGTGCCTGGAGCCCACTTCGCCAGGGCGAGCAGTACTTC.

The chain recombines TRBV24-1 with TRBJ2-7; 9 nucleotides line up with TRBD1. The CDR3 has 15 amino acids. The V gene's germline CDR1 is KGHDR and CDR2 SFDVKD. V gave up 4 bases and J gave up 3 bases; unmatched junction bases: 6. In DNA form, the CDR3 reads TGTGCCACCAGTGAAAAGGGACAGGGTGGCTACGAGCAGTACTTC. It translates to CATSEKGQGGYEQYF.

This chain joins TRBV18 and TRBJ2-3, with 12 bases aligning to TRBD2. CDR3 size: 17 residues. Per germline, CDR1 KGHSH and CDR2 LQKENI. V lost 1 base and J lost 0; bases outside the gene matches: 2. CDR3 protein: CASSPRLAGVSTDTQYF. The CDR3 region has the DNA TGTGCCAGCTCACCACGACTAGCGGGGGTTAGCACAGATACGCAGTATTTT.

In its sample, this clone was seen a few times. The chain is built from TRBV24-1 and TRBJ1-5, with 12 nucleotides matching TRBD1. CDR3 length: 15 amino acids. Germline trimming cut 7 bases from V and 4 bases from J; bases unmatched to any gene: 4. CDR1 KGHDR and CDR2 SFDVKD come from the germline V gene. CDR3 bases: TGTGCCACCAGATCGGGACAGGGGGCAAATCAGCCCCAGCATTTT. It specifies CATRSGQGANQPQHF.

This chain joins TRBV5-1 and TRBJ2-7, with 8 bases lining up with TRBD1. Germline CDR1 and CDR2: SGHRS and YFSETQ. This CDR3 has 15 amino acids. Unmatched junction bases numbered 11, after V lost 4 bases and J lost 5 bases. DNA for the CDR3: TGCGCCAGCAGCAACTCGGACAGGGCTGCCAACGAGCAGTACTTC. This encodes CASSNSDRAANEQYF. The variable domain in full, with the rest retrieved from reference TRBV5-1 and TRBJ2-7, is KAGVTQTPRYLIKTRGQQVTLSCSPISGHRSVSWYQQTPGQGLQFLFEYFSETQRNKGNFPGRFSGRQFSNSRSEMNVSTLELGDSALYLCASSNSDRAANEQYFGPGTRLTVT.

The chain employs TRBV4-1 and TRBJ1-1; 7 bases align to TRBD1. The J segment lost 0 bases and the V segment lost 3 bases, leaving 4 bases of the junction unmatched. The CDR3 contains 15 residues. Germline V lookup: CDR1 MGHRA, CDR2 YSYEKL. The CDR3 reads CASSHKGTVNTEAFF. The CDR3 DNA reads as TGCGCCAGCAGCCACAAAGGGACAGTGAACACTGAAGCTTTCTTT.

On this clone itself: This sample includes further DNA sequences coding for the same CDR3. The V gene is TRBV18, the J gene TRBJ1-5, with D possibly being TRBD1 (5 bases). This CDR3 is built from 15 residues. CDR1 and CDR2 (germline): KGHSH, LQKENI. With 1 base removed from V and 1 base from J, the gap between germline ends came to 8 bases. The CDR3 sequence: CASSPRAGSNQPQHF. In nucleotides, the CDR3 is TGTGCCAGCTCACCACGGGCAGGGAGCAATCAGCCCCAGCATTTT. Complete variable domain (other parts from reference TRBV18 and TRBJ1-5): NAGVMQNPRHLVRRRGQEARLRCSPMKGHSHVYWYRQLPEEGLKFMVYLQKENIIDESGMPKERFSAEFPKEGPSILRIQQVVRGDSAAYFCASSPRAGSNQPQHFGDGTRLSIL.

V gene TRBV2 combines with J gene TRBJ1-5; the D gene is possibly TRBD1 (5 bases). Germline-derived CDR1 and CDR2 are SNHLY and FYNNEI. The V end lost 11 bases, the J end lost 4 bases, and 12 bases lay between the germline ends. The CDR3 is 12 amino acids. CDR3 sequence: CAGRQPNQPQHF. CDR3 in DNA: TGTGCCGGAAGACAGCCTAATCAGCCCCAGCATTTT.